This T cell receptor beta chain is from a study of blood T cell repertoires in COVID-19. Sequencing used immunoSEQ multiplex PCR; TCRdb keeps in-frame clones, though not all of them. Here the sample spans some 180,000 clones, more than 80% being singletons. The length of the CDR3 is 15 residues. Germline values: CDR1 SGHRS, CDR2 YFSETQ. The V gene lost 4 bases and the J gene lost 5 bases, with 18 bases spanning the gap. The sample was peripheral blood. This receptor was identified in a human donor in a cohort sampled during active COVID-19. The rearrangement links TRBV5-1 to TRBJ1-2; TRBD1 is a possible D gene (6 bases). DNA of the CDR3: TGCGCCAGCAGCCCAGAACAGGGCTCAGGTTATGGCTACACCTTC. Translating gives CASSPEQGSGYGYTF.